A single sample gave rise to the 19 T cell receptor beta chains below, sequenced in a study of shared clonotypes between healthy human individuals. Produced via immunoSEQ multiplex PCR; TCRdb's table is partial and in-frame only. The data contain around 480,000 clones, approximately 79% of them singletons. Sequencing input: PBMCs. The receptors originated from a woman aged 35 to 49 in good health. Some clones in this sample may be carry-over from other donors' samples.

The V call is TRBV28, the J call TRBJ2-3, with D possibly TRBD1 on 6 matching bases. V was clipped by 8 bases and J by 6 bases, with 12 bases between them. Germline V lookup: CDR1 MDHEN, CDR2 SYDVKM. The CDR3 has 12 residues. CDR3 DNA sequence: TGTGCCAGCGGGACACAGTACGATACGCAGTATTTT. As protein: CASGTQYDTQYF.

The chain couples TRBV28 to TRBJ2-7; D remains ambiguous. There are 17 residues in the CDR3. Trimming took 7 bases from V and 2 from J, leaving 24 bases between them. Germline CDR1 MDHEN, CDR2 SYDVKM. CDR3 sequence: CASNYKRTPRVTYEQYF. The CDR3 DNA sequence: TGTGCCAGCAATTACAAACGGACGCCTCGGGTCACCTACGAGCAGTACTTC. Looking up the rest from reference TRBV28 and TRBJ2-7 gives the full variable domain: DVKVTQSSRYLVKRTGEKVFLECVQDMDHENMFWYRQDPGLGLRLIYFSYDVKMKEKGDIPEGYSVSREKKERFSLILESASTNQTSMYLCASNYKRTPRVTYEQYFGPGTRLTVT.

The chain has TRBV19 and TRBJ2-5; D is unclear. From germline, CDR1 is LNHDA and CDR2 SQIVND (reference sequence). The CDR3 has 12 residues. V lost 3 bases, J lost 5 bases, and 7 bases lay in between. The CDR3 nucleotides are TGTGCCAGTAGTATGGTGGCGGAGACCCAGTACTTC. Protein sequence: CASSMVAETQYF.

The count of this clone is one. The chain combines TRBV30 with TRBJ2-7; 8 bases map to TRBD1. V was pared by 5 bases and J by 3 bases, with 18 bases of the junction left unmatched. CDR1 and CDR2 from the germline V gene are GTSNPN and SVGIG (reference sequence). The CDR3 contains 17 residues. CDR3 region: CAWVPKPGQVTRYEQYF. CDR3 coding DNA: TGTGCCTGGGTTCCAAAGCCGGGACAGGTCACCCGCTACGAGCAGTACTTC.

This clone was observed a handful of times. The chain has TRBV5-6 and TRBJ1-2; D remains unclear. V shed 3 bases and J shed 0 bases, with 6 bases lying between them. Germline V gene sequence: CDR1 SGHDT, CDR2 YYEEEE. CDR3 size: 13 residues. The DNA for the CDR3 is TGTGCCAGCAGCTCCACAGCTAACTATGGCTACACCTTC. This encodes CASSSTANYGYTF.

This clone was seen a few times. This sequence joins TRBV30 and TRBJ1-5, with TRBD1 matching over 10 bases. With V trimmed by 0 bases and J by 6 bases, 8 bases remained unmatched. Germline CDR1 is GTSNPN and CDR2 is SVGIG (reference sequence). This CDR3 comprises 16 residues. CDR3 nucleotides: TGTGCCTGGAGTGTCGGGTGGACAGGGGGACTTCAGCCCCAGCATTTT. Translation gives CAWSVGWTGGLQPQHF.

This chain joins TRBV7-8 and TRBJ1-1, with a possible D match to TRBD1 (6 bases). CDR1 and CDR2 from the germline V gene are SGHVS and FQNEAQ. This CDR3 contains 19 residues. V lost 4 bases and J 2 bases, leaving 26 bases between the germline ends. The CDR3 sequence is CASSSQQGLRGPANTEAFF. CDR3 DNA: TGTGCCAGCAGCTCCCAACAGGGCCTCCGGGGCCCGGCTAACACTGAAGCTTTCTTT.

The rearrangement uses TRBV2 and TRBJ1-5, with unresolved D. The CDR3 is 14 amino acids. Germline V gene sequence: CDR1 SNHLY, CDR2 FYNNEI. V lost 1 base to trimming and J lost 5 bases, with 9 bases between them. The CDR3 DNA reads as TGTGCCAGCAGTGAAGACACAAAAGATCAGCCCCAGCATTTT. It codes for CASSEDTKDQPQHF.

The CDR3 region is CASRPNRDSVRQYF. CDR3 DNA sequence: TGTGCCAGCAGGCCAAACCGGGACAGCGTCCGGCAGTACTTC. J is TRBJ2-7 and V is TRBV7-2; 7 bases line up with TRBD1. CDR3 length: 14 amino acids. Trimming removed 6 bases from V and 9 bases from J; junction bases left unmatched: 14. Germline V gene lookup returns CDR1 SGHTA and CDR2 FQGNSA.

CDR3 coding DNA: TGTGCCAGCAGTGAAGAATTACCGTACAATGAGCAGTTCTTC. Its translation is CASSEELPYNEQFF. The genes are TRBV6-1 and TRBJ2-1; D is unresolved. Trimming took off 1 base at V and 4 bases at J, with 8 bases between the two ends. The germline CDR1 and CDR2 sequences are MNHNS and SASEGT. This CDR3 has 14 residues.

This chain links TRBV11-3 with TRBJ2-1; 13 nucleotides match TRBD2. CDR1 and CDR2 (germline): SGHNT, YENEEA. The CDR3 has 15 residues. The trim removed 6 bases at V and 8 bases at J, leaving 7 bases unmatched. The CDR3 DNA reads TGTGCCAGCAGTACGCGGACTAGCGGGAGCGATGAGCAGTTCTTC. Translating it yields CASSTRTSGSDEQFF.

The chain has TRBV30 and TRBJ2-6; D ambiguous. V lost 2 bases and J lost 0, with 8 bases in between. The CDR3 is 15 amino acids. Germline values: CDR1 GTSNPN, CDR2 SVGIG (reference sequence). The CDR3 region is CAWSPNTSGANVLTF. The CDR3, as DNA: TGTGCCTGGAGTCCAAACACCTCTGGGGCCAACGTCCTGACTTTC.

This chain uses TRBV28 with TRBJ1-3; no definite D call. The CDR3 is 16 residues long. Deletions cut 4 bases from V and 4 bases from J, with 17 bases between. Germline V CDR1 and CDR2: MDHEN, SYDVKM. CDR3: CASSSLPGVGGNTIYF. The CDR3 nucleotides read TGTGCCAGCAGTTCACTCCCGGGAGTCGGGGGAAACACCATATATTTT.

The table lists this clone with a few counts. The CDR3 DNA follows: TGTGCCAGTCGACAAAGCCCTTCATTACCCTTGTGGGCTTTCTTT. This encodes CASRQSPSLPLWAFF. The chain uses TRBV19 and TRBJ1-1; D unclear. V shed 8 bases and J shed 11 bases, with 27 bases lying between them. This CDR3 region has 15 residues. The germline V gene has CDR1 LNHDA and CDR2 SQIVND (reference sequence).

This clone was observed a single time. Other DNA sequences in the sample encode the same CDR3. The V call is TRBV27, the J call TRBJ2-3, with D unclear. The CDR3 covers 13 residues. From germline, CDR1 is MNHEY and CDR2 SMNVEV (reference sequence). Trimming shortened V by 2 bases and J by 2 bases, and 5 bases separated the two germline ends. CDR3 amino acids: CASSLRYTDTQYF. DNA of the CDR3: TGTGCCAGCAGTTTACGATACACAGATACGCAGTATTTT.

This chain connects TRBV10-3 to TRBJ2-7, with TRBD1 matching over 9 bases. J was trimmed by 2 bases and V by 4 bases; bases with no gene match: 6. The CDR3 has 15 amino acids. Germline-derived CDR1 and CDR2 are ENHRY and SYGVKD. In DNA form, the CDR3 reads TGTGCCATCAGTGGAACGGACAGGGGTACCTACGAGCAGTACTTC. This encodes CAISGTDRGTYEQYF.

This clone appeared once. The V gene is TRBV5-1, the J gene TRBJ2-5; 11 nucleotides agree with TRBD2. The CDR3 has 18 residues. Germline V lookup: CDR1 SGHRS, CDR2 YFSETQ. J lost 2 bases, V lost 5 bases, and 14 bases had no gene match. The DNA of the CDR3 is TGCGCCAGCAGTTCTAGCGGGAGGAGGGGCCGGGGGCAAGAGACCCAGTACTTC. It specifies CASSSSGRRGRGQETQYF.

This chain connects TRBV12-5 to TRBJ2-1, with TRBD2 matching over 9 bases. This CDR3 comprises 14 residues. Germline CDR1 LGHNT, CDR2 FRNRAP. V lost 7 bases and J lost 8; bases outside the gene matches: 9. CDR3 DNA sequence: TGTGCTAGTGCGGCGCGGGAGGGCTTCTATGAGCAGTTCTTC. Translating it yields CASAAREGFYEQFF.

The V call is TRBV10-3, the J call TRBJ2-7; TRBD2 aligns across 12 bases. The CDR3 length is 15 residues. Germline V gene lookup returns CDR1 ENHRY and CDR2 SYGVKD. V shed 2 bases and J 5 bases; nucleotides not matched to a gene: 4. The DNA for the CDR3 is TGTGCCATCAGTGAGGAGGGACTAGCGGGTAACGAGCAGTACTTC. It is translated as CAISEEGLAGNEQYF.